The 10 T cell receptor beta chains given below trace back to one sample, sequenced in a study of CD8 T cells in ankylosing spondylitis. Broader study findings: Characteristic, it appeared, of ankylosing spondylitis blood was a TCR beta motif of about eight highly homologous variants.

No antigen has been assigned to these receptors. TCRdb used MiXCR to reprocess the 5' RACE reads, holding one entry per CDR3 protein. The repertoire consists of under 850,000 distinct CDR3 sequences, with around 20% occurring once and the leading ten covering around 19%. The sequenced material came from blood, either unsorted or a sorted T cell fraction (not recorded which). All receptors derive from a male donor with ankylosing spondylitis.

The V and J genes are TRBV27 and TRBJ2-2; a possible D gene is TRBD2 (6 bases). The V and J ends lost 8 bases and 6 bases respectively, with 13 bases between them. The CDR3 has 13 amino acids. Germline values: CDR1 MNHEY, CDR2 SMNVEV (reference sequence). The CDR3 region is CASARGEAGELFF. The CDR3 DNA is TGTGCCAGCGCACGAGGGGAGGCCGGGGAGCTGTTTTTT.

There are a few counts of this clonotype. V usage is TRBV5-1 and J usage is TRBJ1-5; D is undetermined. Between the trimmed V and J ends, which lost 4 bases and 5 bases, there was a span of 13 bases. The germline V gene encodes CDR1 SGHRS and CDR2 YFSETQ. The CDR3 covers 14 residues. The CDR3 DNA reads TGCGCCAGCAGCCCCGTGGGCGGCGATCAGCCCCAGCATTTT. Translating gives CASSPVGGDQPQHF.

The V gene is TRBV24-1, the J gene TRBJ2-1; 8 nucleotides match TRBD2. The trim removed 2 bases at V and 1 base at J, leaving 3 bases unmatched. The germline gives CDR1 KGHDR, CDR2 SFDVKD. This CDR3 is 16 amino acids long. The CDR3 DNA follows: TGTGCCACCAGTGATTCGAGCGGGAGATCCTACAATGAGCAGTTCTTC. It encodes CATSDSSGRSYNEQFF.

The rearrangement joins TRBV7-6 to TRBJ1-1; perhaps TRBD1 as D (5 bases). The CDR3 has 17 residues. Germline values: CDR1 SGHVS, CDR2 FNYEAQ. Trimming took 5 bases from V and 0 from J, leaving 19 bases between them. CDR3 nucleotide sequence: TGTGCCAGCAGCCTTTACCCTCCGGGACCTTTGAACACTGAAGCTTTCTTT. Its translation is CASSLYPPGPLNTEAFF.

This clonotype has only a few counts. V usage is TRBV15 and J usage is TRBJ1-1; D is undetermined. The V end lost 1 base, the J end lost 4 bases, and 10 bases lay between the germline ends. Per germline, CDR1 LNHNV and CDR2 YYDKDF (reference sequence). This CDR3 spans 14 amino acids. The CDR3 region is CATSRAGLGTEAFF. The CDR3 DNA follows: TGTGCCACCAGCAGAGCGGGTCTCGGCACTGAAGCTTTCTTT.

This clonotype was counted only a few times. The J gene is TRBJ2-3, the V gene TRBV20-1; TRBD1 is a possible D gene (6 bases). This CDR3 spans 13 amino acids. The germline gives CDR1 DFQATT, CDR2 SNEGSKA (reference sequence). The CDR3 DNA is TGCAGCGGCCAGGGGATGAGAAAAGATACGCAGTATTTT. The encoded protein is CSGQGMRKDTQYF.

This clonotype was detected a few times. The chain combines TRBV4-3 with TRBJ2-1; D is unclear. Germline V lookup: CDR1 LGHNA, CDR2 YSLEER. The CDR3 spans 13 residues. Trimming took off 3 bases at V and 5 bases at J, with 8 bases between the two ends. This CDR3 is CASSHRNDNEQFF. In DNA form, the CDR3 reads TGCGCCAGCAGCCACCGGAATGACAATGAGCAGTTCTTC.

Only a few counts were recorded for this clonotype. The DNA for the CDR3 is TGTGCTAGTGGTTTGGACAGGGTGGGCGAGCAGTACTTC. Protein sequence: CASGLDRVGEQYF. This rearrangement joins TRBV12-5 to TRBJ2-7, with a possible D match to TRBD1 (6 bases). This CDR3 region has 13 residues. Germline V CDR1 and CDR2: LGHNT, FRNRAP. The germline V and J ends were trimmed by 1 base and 6 bases, with 10 bases remaining between them.

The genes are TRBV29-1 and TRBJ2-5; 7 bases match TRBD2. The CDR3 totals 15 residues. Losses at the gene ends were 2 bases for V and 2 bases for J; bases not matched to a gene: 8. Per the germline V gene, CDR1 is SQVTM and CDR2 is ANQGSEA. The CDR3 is CSVERLASPQETQYF. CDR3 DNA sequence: TGCAGCGTTGAAAGACTAGCATCTCCTCAAGAGACCCAGTACTTC.

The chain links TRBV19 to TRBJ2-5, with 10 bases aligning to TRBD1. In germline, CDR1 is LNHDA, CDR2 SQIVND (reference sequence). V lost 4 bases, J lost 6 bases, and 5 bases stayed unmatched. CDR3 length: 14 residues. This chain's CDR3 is CASSTSTGGKTQYF. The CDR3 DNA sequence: TGTGCCAGTAGTACCTCGACAGGGGGCAAGACCCAGTACTTC.